This passage covers 31 T cell receptor beta chains from one sample sequenced in a study of cytomegalovirus exposure and HLA in healthy donors. The PCR employed 60 Vbeta primers together with 13 Jbeta primers. TCRdb's table, derived via immunoSEQ multiplex PCR, lists solely in-frame clones and lacks some. The table has about 160,000 clones, roughly 89% seen once. The sample was PBMCs. The receptors stem from a woman aged 25 to 39 in good health and CMV-seronegative.

J is TRBJ2-3 and V is TRBV2; TRBD1 aligns across 7 bases. V gave up 6 bases and J gave up 1 base; unmatched junction bases: 4. The CDR3 length is 14 residues. The germline V gene encodes CDR1 SNHLY and CDR2 FYNNEI. The CDR3, as DNA: TGTGCCAGCAGAGGACAGGTCCGCACAGATACGCAGTATTTT. It specifies CASRGQVRTDTQYF.

The V and J genes are TRBV2 and TRBJ2-5; 10 bases fit TRBD2. Germline V gene data show CDR1 as SNHLY and CDR2 as FYNNEI. V shed 6 bases, J shed 5 bases, and the junction held 12 bases outside the gene matches. CDR3 length: 16 amino acids. CDR3 residues: CASRPSGGAGSETQYF. CDR3 in DNA: TGTGCCAGCAGACCAAGCGGGGGGGCCGGATCGGAGACCCAGTACTTC.

The sample holds one count of this clone. The chain employs TRBV5-1 and TRBJ2-3; 12 nucleotides align to TRBD2. Trimming took 4 bases from V and 6 from J; bases not matched to a gene: 6. From germline, CDR1 is SGHRS and CDR2 YFSETQ. The CDR3 is 15 residues long. The CDR3 region is CASSVTSGRGDTQYF. CDR3 DNA sequence: TGCGCCAGCAGCGTGACTAGCGGGAGAGGTGATACGCAGTATTTT.

This chain links TRBV9 with TRBJ1-1; D call uncertain. This CDR3 is 15 amino acids long. The germline gives CDR1 SGDLS, CDR2 YYNGEE. The ends were cut back, 4 bases at V and 0 bases at J, with 13 bases in the middle. CDR3 nucleotides: TGTGCCAGCAGCCCGAGAACGACACTGAACACTGAAGCTTTCTTT. This encodes CASSPRTTLNTEAFF.

The chain carries TRBV9 and TRBJ1-1, with no clear D. CDR1 and CDR2 from the germline V gene are SGDLS and YYNGEE. V dropped 0 bases and J dropped 4 bases, with 10 bases sitting between them. The CDR3 runs to 14 residues. CDR3 sequence reads: CASSVDRSGTEAFF. In DNA, the CDR3 is TGTGCCAGCAGCGTAGATAGAAGTGGCACTGAAGCTTTCTTT. The full variable domain, rest sourced from reference TRBV9 and TRBJ1-1, is DSGVTQTPKHLITATGQRVTLRCSPRSGDLSVYWYQQSLDQGLQFLIQYYNGEERAKGNILERFSAQQFPDLHSELNLSSLELGDSALYFCASSVDRSGTEAFFGQGTRLTVV.

The chain combines TRBV28 with TRBJ2-7; perhaps TRBD2 as D (5 bases). This CDR3 is 14 amino acids long. V dropped 6 bases and J dropped 1 base, with 13 bases sitting between them. Germline CDR1 reads MDHEN; CDR2 reads SYDVKM. CDR3 in amino acids: CASRSFTGSYEQYF. Here the CDR3 DNA reads TGTGCCAGCAGATCATTCACGGGATCCTACGAGCAGTACTTC. Supplemented by reference TRBV28 and TRBJ2-7, the full variable domain reads DVKVTQSSRYLVKRTGEKVFLECVQDMDHENMFWYRQDPGLGLRLIYFSYDVKMKEKGDIPEGYSVSREKKERFSLILESASTNQTSMYLCASRSFTGSYEQYFGPGTRLTVT.

The chain uses TRBV5-4 and TRBJ2-1, with 8 bases fitting TRBD2. CDR1 is SGHNT and CDR2 is YYREEE in the germline V gene (reference sequence). This CDR3 is 16 amino acids long. V lost 5 bases to trimming and J lost 1 base; unmatched junction nucleotides: 8. CDR3 nucleotides: TGTGCCAGCAGGACCTCGATAGCGGGATCCTACAATGAGCAGTTCTTC. Protein product: CASRTSIAGSYNEQFF.

This clone was detected only a few times. V usage is TRBV6-5 and J usage is TRBJ1-1; TRBD1 aligns across 7 bases. Germline loops: CDR1 MNHEY, CDR2 SVGAGI. With V trimmed by 7 bases and J by 1 base, 6 bases remained unmatched. The CDR3 runs to 14 residues. Here the CDR3 DNA reads TGTGCCAGCAATCTTCGACAGGGGAACACTGAAGCTTTCTTT. Its protein product is CASNLRQGNTEAFF.

This rearrangement joins TRBV6-6 to TRBJ2-3; 10 bases match TRBD1. The CDR3 extends over 14 amino acids. J gave up 5 bases and V 4 bases, and 3 bases lay outside the gene matches. The germline V gene encodes CDR1 MNHNY and CDR2 SVGAGI (reference sequence). The CDR3 DNA reads TGTGCCAGCAGTTCGGGACAGGGGAAAGATACGCAGTATTTT. As protein: CASSSGQGKDTQYF.

The chain is built from TRBV9 and TRBJ1-1; tentatively, D is TRBD1 (5 bases). Looked up from germline, CDR1 is SGDLS and CDR2 is YYNGEE. There are 15 residues in the CDR3. V was pared by 1 base and J by 1 base, with 11 bases between. The CDR3 reads CASSVQGMGNTEAFF. CDR3 DNA: TGTGCCAGCAGCGTACAGGGAATGGGGAACACTGAAGCTTTCTTT.

This chain joins TRBV15 and TRBJ2-1; 9 nucleotides match TRBD2. The V and J ends lost 1 base and 0 bases, in that order; junction bases with no gene match: 1. Germline-derived CDR1 and CDR2 are LNHNV and YYDKDF (reference sequence). This CDR3 is built from 16 residues. Here the CDR3 DNA reads TGTGCCACCAGCAGAGGTAGCGGGAGCTCCTACAATGAGCAGTTCTTC. Amino acid sequence: CATSRGSGSSYNEQFF. Drawing the rest from reference TRBV15 and TRBJ2-1, the complete variable domain is DAMVIQNPRYQVTQFGKPVTLSCSQTLNHNVMYWYQQKSSQAPKLLFHYYDKDFNNEADTPDNFQSRRPNTSFCFLDIRSPGLGDTAMYLCATSRGSGSSYNEQFFGPGTRLTVL.

V gene TRBV19 combines with J gene TRBJ2-5; 10 bases align to TRBD1. The length of the CDR3 is 16 residues. V lost 7 bases, J lost 5 bases, and 13 bases stayed unmatched. From germline, CDR1 is LNHDA and CDR2 SQIVND (reference sequence). CDR3 sequence reads: CASTVHGGQGRETQYF. DNA for the CDR3: TGTGCCAGTACCGTACACGGGGGACAGGGGCGGGAGACCCAGTACTTC.

The V and J genes are TRBV7-2 and TRBJ2-2; 8 bases are a match to TRBD2. The junction had 12 bases not matched to a gene; V was cut back by 4 bases and J by 8 bases. The CDR3 is 16 amino acids. Germline V lookup: CDR1 SGHTA, CDR2 FQGNSA. CDR3 residues: CASSSMHGTRGGELFF. For the CDR3, the DNA is TGTGCCAGCAGCTCCATGCATGGGACTAGGGGAGGGGAGCTGTTTTTT.

The chain employs TRBV5-6 and TRBJ1-2, with 7 bases fitting TRBD1. The CDR3 spans 14 residues. Germline CDR1 is SGHDT and CDR2 is YYEEEE. V gave up 0 bases and J gave up 5 bases; unmatched junction bases: 4. CDR3 DNA: TGTGCCAGCAGCTTGGCAGACAGGGCTTATGGCTACACCTTC. Translated: CASSLADRAYGYTF. Based on the CDR3 plus reference TRBV5-6 and TRBJ1-2, the full variable domain is DAGVTQSPTHLIKTRGQQVTLRCSPKSGHDTVSWYQQALGQGPQFIFQYYEEEERQRGNFPDRFSGHQFPNYSSELNVNALLLGDSALYLCASSLADRAYGYTFGSGTRLTVV.

V gene TRBV18 combines with J gene TRBJ1-1; 8 positions agree with TRBD1. V lost 3 bases to trimming and J lost 1 base; unmatched junction nucleotides: 4. In germline, CDR1 is KGHSH, CDR2 LQKENI. This CDR3 contains 15 residues. This CDR3 is CASSPSTGENTEAFF. Here the CDR3 DNA reads TGTGCCAGCTCACCGTCGACAGGGGAGAACACTGAAGCTTTCTTT.

This clone appeared a few times. The rearrangement uses TRBV6-1 and TRBJ1-1; maybe TRBD1 (6 bases). Germline assignment: CDR1 MNHNS and CDR2 SASEGT. This CDR3 has 15 amino acids. Trimming pared 6 bases from V and 3 bases from J, leaving 17 bases between. The CDR3 is CASSQQQGGDTEAFF. The CDR3 DNA reads as TGTGCCAGCAGCCAACAACAGGGAGGGGACACTGAAGCTTTCTTT.

The V call is TRBV5-5, the J call TRBJ2-7; D perhaps matches TRBD2 (5 bases). This CDR3 region has 14 residues. Germline CDR1 reads SGHKS; CDR2 reads YYEKEE (reference sequence). Trimming took off 0 bases at V and 5 bases at J, with 12 bases between the two ends. The chain's CDR3 is CASSLAGIVNEQYF. CDR3 bases: TGTGCCAGCAGCTTGGCCGGGATTGTCAACGAGCAGTACTTC.

The chain has TRBV11-2 and TRBJ2-5; 7 bases map to TRBD2. In germline, CDR1 is SGHAT, CDR2 FQNNGV. Trimming cost V 8 bases and J 4 bases; bases outside gene matches: 16. This CDR3 spans 16 amino acids. CDR3 loop: CASHRLGGSTTETQYF. The DNA of the CDR3 is TGTGCCAGCCATCGGCTTGGCGGGAGTACCACAGAGACCCAGTACTTC.

The gene calls are TRBV5-1 and TRBJ1-4, with D perhaps matching TRBD1 (6 bases). The CDR3 totals 14 residues. From germline, CDR1 is SGHRS and CDR2 YFSETQ. V was clipped by 4 bases and J by 8 bases, with 15 bases between them. The CDR3 sequence is CASSRTVDSEKLFF. The CDR3, as DNA: TGCGCCAGCAGCCGGACAGTAGACTCCGAAAAACTGTTTTTT.

Regarding this clone: A much larger clone sits a single nucleotide away, making a read error possible. This chain connects TRBV7-9 to TRBJ1-3; possibly TRBD1 for D (6 bases). CDR3 length: 13 residues. V was clipped by 8 bases and J by 0 bases, with 8 bases between them. CDR1 is SEHNR, CDR2 FQNEAQ, per germline (reference sequence). CDR3: CASQDSSGNTIYF. The CDR3 DNA reads TGTGCCAGCCAGGACAGCTCTGGAAACACCATATATTTT.

The chain couples TRBV7-2 to TRBJ1-2; tentatively, D is TRBD1 (6 bases). The germline V gene has CDR1 SGHTA and CDR2 FQGNSA. The CDR3 totals 13 residues. Trimming took off 5 bases at V and 2 bases at J, with 9 bases between the two ends. CDR3 coding DNA: TGTGCCAGCAGCAACAGGGAGAACTATGGCTACACCTTC. Its protein product is CASSNRENYGYTF.

In its sample, this clone was seen a few times. In nucleotides, the CDR3 is TGTGCCAGCAGCTATTCAGGGGTAGGCCAGCCCCAGCATTTT. It specifies CASSYSGVGQPQHF. V usage is TRBV5-6 and J usage is TRBJ1-5; D perhaps matches TRBD1 (6 bases). Germline CDR1 is SGHDT and CDR2 is YYEEEE. Trimming shortened V by 3 bases and J by 7 bases, and 14 bases separated the two germline ends. The CDR3 runs 14 residues.

This clone came up once. The genes are TRBV7-9 and TRBJ2-4, with 7 bases matching TRBD1. The junction had 12 bases not matched to a gene; V was cut back by 4 bases and J by 0 bases. Germline CDR1 SEHNR, CDR2 FQNEAQ (reference sequence). The CDR3 spans 18 residues. The CDR3 coding sequence is TGTGCCAGCAGCTCCCCCCCAACAGGGGCCCTAGCCAAAAACATTCAGTACTTC. It specifies CASSSPPTGALAKNIQYF.

J is TRBJ1-1 and V is TRBV5-4; D remains unclear. Per the germline V gene, CDR1 is SGHNT and CDR2 is YYREEE (reference sequence). The CDR3 sequence is 15 residues long. Between the trimmed V and J ends, which lost 4 bases and 4 bases, there was a span of 17 bases. For the CDR3, the DNA is TGTGCCAGCAGCCCGACGGCGGTTATGGGCACTGAAGCTTTCTTT. It is translated as CASSPTAVMGTEAFF.

The V and J genes are TRBV28 and TRBJ2-7; 7 bases are a match to TRBD2. Germline CDR1 MDHEN, CDR2 SYDVKM. The V and J ends lost 2 bases and 3 bases, in that order; junction bases with no gene match: 10. The CDR3 is 16 amino acids. CDR3 coding DNA: TGTGCCAGCAGTTTAAATCTATGGGGGGGTCTCTACGAGCAGTACTTC. This gives the protein CASSLNLWGGLYEQYF.

This clone turned up a few times. The CDR3 bases are TGTGCCAGCAGCCCGACGACAGGGAGTAGAAACACCATATATTTT. Amino acid sequence: CASSPTTGSRNTIYF. This chain connects TRBV7-2 to TRBJ1-3; 7 nucleotides align to TRBD1. CDR1 and CDR2 from the germline V gene are SGHTA and FQGNSA. V was pared by 5 bases and J by 5 bases, with 9 bases of the junction left unmatched. This CDR3 has 15 residues.

The chain uses TRBV5-6 and TRBJ2-1, with 8 bases that match TRBD1. The CDR3 sequence is 15 residues long. Germline CDR1 reads SGHDT; CDR2 reads YYEEEE. The V gene end was trimmed by 5 bases and the J gene end by 6 bases; junction bases not matched to a gene: 10. CDR3 loop: CASRTDRVPSNEQFF. The CDR3 region has the DNA TGTGCCAGCAGAACGGACAGGGTCCCCTCCAATGAGCAGTTCTTC.

This chain uses TRBV19 with TRBJ2-2; D is possibly TRBD1 (6 bases). The V gene lost 3 bases and the J gene lost 3 bases, with 8 bases spanning the gap. The CDR3 contains 14 residues. CDR1 and CDR2 from the germline V gene are LNHDA and SQIVND (reference sequence). The CDR3 coding sequence is TGTGCCAGTAGTATCCAGGGGTACACCGGGGAGCTGTTTTTT. Encoded protein: CASSIQGYTGELFF.

The V and J genes are TRBV2 and TRBJ2-7; 9 bases align to TRBD1. J gave up 2 bases and V 10 bases, and 6 bases lay outside the gene matches. This CDR3 contains 13 residues. Germline assignment: CDR1 SNHLY and CDR2 FYNNEI. The CDR3 spells CATTGQGTYEQYF. CDR3 DNA sequence: TGTGCCACCACGGGACAGGGAACCTACGAGCAGTACTTC.

This chain uses TRBV6-5 with TRBJ1-2; perhaps TRBD1 as D (5 bases). The CDR3 totals 15 residues. V lost 2 bases, J lost 6 bases, and 16 bases lay in between. Germline lookup yields CDR1 MNHEY and CDR2 SVGAGI. CDR3 protein: CASSYSPGLENGYTF. CDR3 sequence (DNA): TGTGCCAGCAGTTACAGCCCAGGGTTAGAGAATGGCTACACCTTC.

The chain uses TRBV27 and TRBJ2-7; TRBD1 matches 12 bases. V dropped 5 bases and J dropped 4; count of bases not matched to a gene: 9. The germline gives CDR1 MNHEY, CDR2 SMNVEV (reference sequence). The CDR3 is 16 residues long. The CDR3: CASSPTRDRGPYEQYF. CDR3 DNA: TGTGCCAGCAGTCCGACCCGGGACAGGGGGCCTTACGAGCAGTACTTC.